The 16 T cell receptor beta chains reported below all come from one sample, sequenced in a study of blood T cells in healthy people across ages. The use of a sample-barcoded 5' primer and a J-beta primer mix characterized a second PCR of about 7 to 12 cycles. TCRdb re-derived calls from the 5' RACE reads in MiXCR, one entry per CDR3 protein. The sample records 550,000 to 800,000 distinct CDR3 sequences, around 20% being singletons. Sequencing was carried out using blood. The receptors originated from a man in his 70s in good health.

This clonotype was detected many times. V gene TRBV5-1 combines with J gene TRBJ2-3; D gene unclear. The V end lost 0 bases, the J end lost 4 bases, and 6 bases lay between the germline ends. This CDR3 comprises 13 residues. In germline, CDR1 is SGHRS, CDR2 YFSETQ. CDR3 sequence reads: CASSLAGPDTQYF. The CDR3 nucleotides read TGCGCCAGCAGCTTGGCCGGGCCAGATACGCAGTATTTT.

V usage is TRBV20-1 and J usage is TRBJ2-5; TRBD2 is a possible D gene (5 bases). The J call may be faulty, since TRBJ2-1 better matches the DNA end. The CDR3 is 14 amino acids. Germline assignment: CDR1 DFQATT and CDR2 SNEGSKA (reference sequence). CDR3 sequence (DNA): TGCAGTGTCGGGGAGCCCAGTCGGTCCAATGAGCAGTTCTTC. Its translation: CSVGEPSRSNEQFF.

The CDR3 loop is CSVTGDRWEDTQYF. DNA for the CDR3: TGCAGCGTTACAGGGGATCGGTGGGAGGATACGCAGTATTTT. V and J are TRBV29-1 and TRBJ2-3, with TRBD1 matching over 7 bases. The germline gives CDR1 SQVTM, CDR2 ANQGSEA. Germline trimming cut 5 bases from V and 6 bases from J; bases unmatched to any gene: 11. CDR3 length equals 14 residues.

The genes are TRBV20-1 and TRBJ1-6; D not certain. Germline V gene sequence: CDR1 DFQATT, CDR2 SNEGSKA (reference sequence). Trimming shortened V by 0 bases and J by 11 bases, and 17 bases separated the two germline ends. This CDR3 spans 15 amino acids. The CDR3 protein is CSARDREKGRTPLHF. The CDR3 DNA reads TGCAGTGCTAGAGATCGGGAGAAGGGTCGGACACCCCTCCACTTT.

This chain connects TRBV20-1 to TRBJ2-3; D gene ambiguous. The CDR3 runs 13 residues. V lost 4 bases, J lost 2 bases, and 10 bases lay in between. Per the germline V gene, CDR1 is DFQATT and CDR2 is SNEGSKA (reference sequence). This CDR3 is CSAIRDFTDTQYF. CDR3 DNA sequence: TGCAGTGCTATCCGCGACTTCACAGATACGCAGTATTTT.

The V gene is TRBV6-5, the J gene TRBJ2-1, with a tentative D call TRBD1 (5 bases). The V gene lost 0 bases and the J gene lost 12 bases, with 12 bases spanning the gap. The CDR3 consists of 13 residues. Germline-derived CDR1 and CDR2 are MNHEY and SVGAGI. CDR3 DNA: TGTGCCAGCAGTTACTCGAAGGTGGGGCGGCAGTTCTTC. Translated, it gives CASSYSKVGRQFF.

This clonotype has a handful of counts. The chain recombines TRBV7-3 with TRBJ2-1; D is tentatively TRBD1 or TRBD2 (5 bases each). Trimming left V 1 base short and J 0 bases short, with 10 bases between. CDR1 is SGHTA, CDR2 FQGTGA, per germline. The CDR3 length is 16 residues. CDR3 protein: CASSLMGPSSYNEQFF. Written as DNA, the CDR3 is TGTGCCAGCAGCTTAATGGGACCCAGCTCCTACAATGAGCAGTTCTTC.

The chain combines TRBV28 with TRBJ2-7; maybe TRBD1 (5 bases). The CDR3 runs to 14 residues. Trimming pared 2 bases from V and 7 bases from J, leaving 15 bases between. Germline CDR1 and CDR2: MDHEN and SYDVKM. CDR3 DNA sequence: TGTGCCAGCAGTTTAACTGGGGCGGCTCGAGAGCAGTACTTC. It codes for CASSLTGAAREQYF.

In its sample, this clonotype was seen a few times. One end of the junction varies from germline; a read error may be responsible. The J gene is TRBJ2-1, the V gene TRBV27; the match to TRBD1 covers 7 bases. Per the germline V gene, CDR1 is MNHEY and CDR2 is SMNVEV (reference sequence). The CDR3 spans 15 residues. This CDR3 reads CASSPNGPGTAGRDF. DNA for the CDR3: TGTGCCAGCAGTCCAAACGGCCCCGGGACAGCAGGCAGGGACTTC.

The rearrangement links TRBV5-6 to TRBJ2-1; 10 nucleotides agree with TRBD1. The CDR3 totals 15 residues. Losses at the gene ends were 4 bases for V and 7 bases for J; bases not matched to a gene: 8. Germline V CDR1 and CDR2: SGHDT, YYEEEE. The DNA for the CDR3 is TGTGCCAGCAGCCTACCGGGACAGGGGAGGAATGAGCAGTTCTTC. Translated: CASSLPGQGRNEQFF.

This clonotype has a handful of counts. One end of the junction fails to match germline, which may point to a read error. The chain links TRBV4-3 to TRBJ1-2; D uncertain. From germline, CDR1 is LGHNA and CDR2 YSLEER. The CDR3 consists of 14 residues. In DNA, the CDR3 is TGCGCCAGCAGCCAAGAGGTCTGGATCTATGGCTGCACCTTC. It specifies CASSQEVWIYGCTF.

This clonotype has more than one count but fewer than ten. The V gene is TRBV20-1, the J gene TRBJ2-5; no firm D call. With 6 bases removed from V and 4 bases from J, the gap between germline ends came to 9 bases. This CDR3 spans 11 amino acids. CDR1 is DFQATT, CDR2 SNEGSKA, per germline (reference sequence). This CDR3 is CSAAYVETQYF. CDR3 bases: TGCAGTGCGGCCTACGTAGAGACCCAGTACTTC.

The chain links TRBV18 to TRBJ2-1; the match to TRBD2 covers 8 bases. Losses at the gene ends were 2 bases for V and 12 bases for J; bases not matched to a gene: 9. The CDR3 extends over 14 amino acids. CDR1 and CDR2 (germline): KGHSH, LQKENI. The CDR3 region has the DNA TGTGCCAGCTCACCAATTCGGGAGGGCGGTGGGCAGTTCTTC. Translated: CASSPIREGGGQFF. The whole variable domain, filled in from reference TRBV18 and TRBJ2-1, reads NAGVMQNPRHLVRRRGQEARLRCSPMKGHSHVYWYRQLPEEGLKFMVYLQKENIIDESGMPKERFSAEFPKEGPSILRIQQVVRGDSAAYFCASSPIREGGGQFFGPGTRLTVL.

The sample holds a few counts of this clonotype. CDR3 DNA sequence: TGTGCCAGCAGCTTAGCCCTAGCGGAAAACAATGAGCAGTTCTTC. Its translation is CASSLALAENNEQFF. V and J are TRBV7-9 and TRBJ2-5; the match to TRBD2 covers 7 bases. The tail of the sequence fits TRBJ2-1 better, so the J call may be wrong. This CDR3 has 15 amino acids. The germline gives CDR1 SEHNR, CDR2 FQNEAQ (reference sequence).

This clonotype has a handful of counts. This chain joins TRBV5-1 and TRBJ1-1; 11 nucleotides agree with TRBD1. CDR3 length: 13 amino acids. Per the germline V gene, CDR1 is SGHRS and CDR2 is YFSETQ. V was pared by 4 bases and J by 10 bases, with 6 bases of the junction left unmatched. For the CDR3, the DNA is TGCGCCAGCAGCGAGGACAGGGGGCTCGTAGCTTTCTTT. Residues: CASSEDRGLVAFF.

The chain links TRBV9 to TRBJ2-7; weak D call: TRBD1 (5 bases). Judging by the DNA end, TRBJ2-1 fits better; the J call may be wrong. This CDR3 has 16 amino acids. Germline CDR1 reads SGDLS; CDR2 reads YYNGEE. This CDR3 reads CASSSFGAGRSDEQFF. DNA for the CDR3: TGTGCCAGCAGCTCCTTTGGGGCAGGGCGGTCCGATGAGCAGTTCTTC.